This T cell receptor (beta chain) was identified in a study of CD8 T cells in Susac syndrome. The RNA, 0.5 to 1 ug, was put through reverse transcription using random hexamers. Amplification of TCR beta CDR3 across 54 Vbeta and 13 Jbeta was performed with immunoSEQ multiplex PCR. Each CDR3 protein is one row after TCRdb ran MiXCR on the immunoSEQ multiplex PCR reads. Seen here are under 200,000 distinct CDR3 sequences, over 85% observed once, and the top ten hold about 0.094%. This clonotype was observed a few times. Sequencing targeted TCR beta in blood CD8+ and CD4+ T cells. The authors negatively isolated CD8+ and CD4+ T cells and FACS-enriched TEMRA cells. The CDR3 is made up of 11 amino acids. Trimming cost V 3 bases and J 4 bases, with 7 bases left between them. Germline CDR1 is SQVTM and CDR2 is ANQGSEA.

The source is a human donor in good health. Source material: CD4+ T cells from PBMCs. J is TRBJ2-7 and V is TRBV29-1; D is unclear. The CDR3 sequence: CSVEFSYEQYF. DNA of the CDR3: TGCAGCGTTGAGTTCAGTTACGAGCAGTACTTC.